The 28 T cell receptor beta chains listed next were all sequenced from one sample in a study of blood T cell repertoires in COVID-19. TCRdb's copy holds only in-frame clones and misses some; the assay was immunoSEQ multiplex PCR. The table includes over 70,000 clones, about 80% detected once. Specimen: peripheral blood. The receptors were gathered from a man between 65 and 85 years old who had recovered from COVID-19.

The table lists this clone with a few counts. The V and J genes are TRBV21-1 and TRBJ1-5; the table assigns TRBD1, which was not confirmed against the DNA. TRBV21-1 is reported as a pseudogene. This CDR3 spans 14 amino acids. CDR3 loop: CASSKDRRNQPQHF. CDR3 in DNA: TGTGCCAGCAGCAAAGACAGGCGCAATCAGCCCCAGCATTTT.

There are a few counts of this clone. This chain's CDR3 is CASSPQGSYTGELFF. The CDR3 region has the DNA TGTGCCAGTAGCCCACAGGGTTCATACACCGGGGAGCTGTTTTTT. This chain joins TRBV19 and TRBJ2-2; a possible D gene is TRBD1 (6 bases). This CDR3 contains 15 residues. Trimming cost V 6 bases and J 3 bases, with 14 bases left between them. Germline values: CDR1 LNHDA, CDR2 SQIVND (reference sequence).

The J gene is TRBJ1-2, the V gene TRBV30; 10 nucleotides agree with TRBD1. This CDR3 is 14 amino acids long. The trim removed 5 bases at V and 8 bases at J, leaving 11 bases unmatched. The germline CDR1 and CDR2 sequences are GTSNPN and SVGIG (reference sequence). The CDR3 coding sequence is TGTGCCTGGGCCCGGGACAGGGGATCTCCCGGCTACACCTTC. Translating gives CAWARDRGSPGYTF.

The gene calls are TRBV5-8 and TRBJ1-3, with 8 bases aligning to TRBD1. Germline-derived CDR1 and CDR2 are SGHTS and YDEGEE. CDR3 length: 15 residues. Trimming cost V 4 bases and J 1 base; bases outside gene matches: 4. CDR3 coding DNA: TGTGCCAGCAGCCTCCGGACAGGGTCTGGAAACACCATATATTTT. Translated: CASSLRTGSGNTIYF.

The V gene is TRBV19, the J gene TRBJ2-5; D is perhaps TRBD1 (5 bases). V lost 5 bases and J lost 1, with 11 bases in between. Per germline, CDR1 LNHDA and CDR2 SQIVND (reference sequence). CDR3 length equals 14 residues. Written as DNA, the CDR3 is TGTGCCAGTAGTCAAACAGGAAGCCAAGAGACCCAGTACTTC. Protein sequence: CASSQTGSQETQYF.

In its sample, this clone was seen a few times. This chain connects TRBV13 to TRBJ2-7, with 11 positions matching TRBD2. V dropped 2 bases and J dropped 10; count of bases not matched to a gene: 4. The CDR3 contains 13 residues. Germline values: CDR1 PRHDT, CDR2 FYEKMQ (reference sequence). CDR3: CASSLYGTSGQYF. CDR3 sequence (DNA): TGTGCCAGCAGCTTATATGGGACTAGCGGACAGTACTTC.

The rearrangement uses TRBV27 and TRBJ2-2; the match to TRBD2 covers 8 bases. CDR3 length: 19 residues. CDR1 and CDR2 from the germline V gene are MNHEY and SMNVEV (reference sequence). V shed 8 bases, J shed 0 bases, and the junction held 17 bases outside the gene matches. The CDR3 protein is CASSSGGGGLLSNTGELFF. CDR3 DNA sequence: TGTGCCAGCTCCTCGGGAGGGGGGGGCTTACTATCGAACACCGGGGAGCTGTTTTTT.

The chain couples TRBV24-1 to TRBJ1-1; 12 nucleotides agree with TRBD1. The CDR3 is 16 residues long. Germline loops: CDR1 KGHDR, CDR2 SFDVKD. After removal of 7 bases from V and 6 bases from J, the junction contained 11 bases not matched to a gene. CDR3 DNA: TGTGCCACCAGGGATACCGGGACAGGGGGCCGAGCTGAAGCTTTCTTT. This gives the protein CATRDTGTGGRAEAFF.

This clone came up a few times. This chain connects TRBV5-1 to TRBJ1-1; D perhaps matches TRBD1 (5 bases). The V and J ends lost 1 base and 4 bases respectively, with 14 bases between them. CDR3 length equals 15 residues. Germline CDR1 and CDR2: SGHRS and YFSETQ. The CDR3: CASSLSRGRGTEAFF. The CDR3, as DNA: TGCGCCAGCAGCTTGAGTCGGGGGAGGGGCACTGAAGCTTTCTTT.

The chain joins TRBV11-3 to TRBJ1-3; D call uncertain. In germline, CDR1 is SGHNT, CDR2 YENEEA. CDR3 length: 13 amino acids. Between the trimmed V and J ends, which lost 4 bases and 0 bases, there was a span of 4 bases. The DNA of the CDR3 is TGTGCCAGCAGCTCCCTCTCTGGAAACACCATATATTTT. As protein: CASSSLSGNTIYF.

The rearrangement joins TRBV7-2 to TRBJ2-6; 9 bases are shared with TRBD2. The germline V gene has CDR1 SGHTA and CDR2 FQGNSA. CDR3 size: 16 residues. V gave up 4 bases and J gave up 4 bases; unmatched junction bases: 5. CDR3 DNA sequence: TGTGCCAGCAGCTATAGCGGGAGTTCAGGGGCCAACGTCCTGACTTTC. Protein sequence: CASSYSGSSGANVLTF. The variable domain in full, with the rest retrieved from reference TRBV7-2 and TRBJ2-6, is GAGVSQSPSNKVTEKGKDVELRCDPISGHTALYWYRQSLGQGLEFLIYFQGNSAPDKSGLPSDRFSAERTGGSVSTLTIQRTQQEDSAVYLCASSYSGSSGANVLTFGAGSRLTVL.

The V gene is TRBV15, the J gene TRBJ2-1, with D tentatively TRBD1 (5 bases). This CDR3 has 15 amino acids. CDR1 and CDR2 from the germline V gene are LNHNV and YYDKDF (reference sequence). Trimming pared 0 bases from V and 3 bases from J, leaving 9 bases between. As DNA, the CDR3 is TGTGCCACCAGCAGAGATGGGGCAGACTACAATGAGCAGTTCTTC. It encodes CATSRDGADYNEQFF.

This sequence joins TRBV18 and TRBJ2-5, with TRBD1 matching 9 bases. The germline gives CDR1 KGHSH, CDR2 LQKENI. V lost 4 bases and J lost 7; bases outside the gene matches: 10. The CDR3 contains 15 residues. The DNA of the CDR3 is TGTGCCAGCTCACTTCGGACAGGGGCCCTGGGGACCCAGTACTTC. It yields the protein CASSLRTGALGTQYF.

The sample holds a few counts of this clone. The chain joins TRBV15 to TRBJ1-6; D is uncertain. V lost 0 bases and J lost 6, with 9 bases in between. Germline CDR1 LNHNV, CDR2 YYDKDF (reference sequence). The CDR3 extends over 15 amino acids. CDR3 residues: CATSRDRQANSPLHF. The CDR3 bases are TGTGCCACCAGCAGAGATAGGCAGGCTAATTCACCCCTCCACTTT.

This chain links TRBV27 with TRBJ1-1; 9 bases fit TRBD1. J lost 7 bases, V lost 5 bases, and 8 bases had no gene match. Germline V gene lookup returns CDR1 MNHEY and CDR2 SMNVEV (reference sequence). This CDR3 is 14 amino acids long. The CDR3 region is CASSPDRGWGEAFF. In nucleotides, the CDR3 is TGTGCCAGCAGTCCGGACAGGGGATGGGGTGAAGCTTTCTTT.

CDR3 bases: TGCAGTTCGAGGGGGAGCACTGAAGCTTTCTTT. Encoded protein: CSSRGSTEAFF. The chain has TRBV29-1 and TRBJ1-1; the D gene is possibly TRBD1 (6 bases). The CDR3 extends over 11 amino acids. The germline V gene encodes CDR1 SQVTM and CDR2 ANQGSEA.

The chain carries TRBV11-3 and TRBJ2-1; TRBD1 aligns across 7 bases. The CDR3 sequence is 17 residues long. Germline V gene data show CDR1 as SGHNT and CDR2 as YENEEA. V dropped 4 bases and J dropped 0; count of bases not matched to a gene: 9. The CDR3 reads CASSYDRALGSYNEQFF. DNA of the CDR3: TGTGCCAGCAGCTACGACAGGGCCCTAGGCTCCTACAATGAGCAGTTCTTC.

The genes are TRBV6-6 and TRBJ1-4; possibly TRBD1 for D (5 bases). CDR1 is MNHNY and CDR2 is SVGAGI in the germline V gene (reference sequence). CDR3 length equals 14 residues. Trimming cost V 7 bases and J 1 base, with 10 bases left between them. The CDR3 DNA reads TGTGCCAGCAAGGGCGGGGGAACTAATGAAAAACTGTTTTTT. It specifies CASKGGGTNEKLFF.

The V call is TRBV5-1, the J call TRBJ1-2; 8 bases map to TRBD1. V dropped 1 base and J dropped 8; count of bases not matched to a gene: 10. This CDR3 spans 15 amino acids. The germline V gene has CDR1 SGHRS and CDR2 YFSETQ. The DNA of the CDR3 is TGCGCCAGCAGCTTGAATGGGGACAGGATGAGGGGCTACACCTTC. Translated, it gives CASSLNGDRMRGYTF.

The rearrangement uses TRBV9 and TRBJ2-3; 7 bases map to TRBD2. This CDR3 has 15 amino acids. V lost 3 bases, J lost 1 base, and 5 bases stayed unmatched. CDR1 is SGDLS, CDR2 YYNGEE, per germline. CDR3 sequence reads: CASSGGGQGTDTQYF. CDR3 DNA: TGTGCCAGCAGCGGGGGGGGTCAGGGCACAGATACGCAGTATTTT. The entire variable domain, with the rest obtained from reference TRBV9 and TRBJ2-3, is as follows: DSGVTQTPKHLITATGQRVTLRCSPRSGDLSVYWYQQSLDQGLQFLIQYYNGEERAKGNILERFSAQQFPDLHSELNLSSLELGDSALYFCASSGGGQGTDTQYFGPGTRLTVL.

The chain links TRBV11-2 to TRBJ1-4, with TRBD1 as a possible D gene (6 bases). This CDR3 has 15 amino acids. Trimming stripped 5 bases from V and 4 bases from J, with 14 bases between. Germline CDR1 is SGHAT and CDR2 is FQNNGV. This CDR3 is CASSPNRDINEKLFF. The DNA of the CDR3 is TGTGCCAGCAGCCCCAACCGGGACATTAATGAAAAACTGTTTTTT.

Only a few counts were recorded for this clone. This chain uses TRBV24-1 with TRBJ2-1; 11 bases line up with TRBD1. Looked up from germline, CDR1 is KGHDR and CDR2 is SFDVKD. Unmatched junction bases numbered 8, after V lost 4 bases and J lost 7 bases. The CDR3 spans 16 residues. The CDR3 nucleotides read TGTGCCACCAGTGAGTGGACAGGGGGCCATGGAAATGAGCAGTTCTTC. The encoded protein is CATSEWTGGHGNEQFF.

The genes are TRBV12-3 or TRBV12-4 and TRBJ1-2; 8 bases are a match to TRBD1. V lost 6 bases and J lost 4; bases outside the gene matches: 4. The length of the CDR3 is 13 residues. The CDR3 region has the DNA TGTGCCAGCAGCCTTGGACAGGGCTATGGCTACACCTTC. This encodes CASSLGQGYGYTF.

This chain connects TRBV11-3 to TRBJ1-1; perhaps TRBD1 as D (6 bases). CDR1 SGHNT and CDR2 YENEEA come from the germline V gene. Trimming cost V 5 bases and J 1 base, with 17 bases left between them. This CDR3 is built from 16 residues. The CDR3 DNA sequence: TGTGCCAGCAGCCACAAACAGGGCTGGGGGAACACTGAAGCTTTCTTT. Translated, it gives CASSHKQGWGNTEAFF.

The chain recombines TRBV18 with TRBJ1-2; TRBD1 agrees at 9 bases. The V and J ends lost 5 bases and 2 bases, in that order; junction bases with no gene match: 3. There are 14 residues in the CDR3. The germline V gene has CDR1 KGHSH and CDR2 LQKENI. CDR3 DNA sequence: TGTGCCAGCTCAGCCGGGACAGGGAACTATGGCTACACCTTC. This sequence encodes CASSAGTGNYGYTF.

The rearrangement links TRBV5-4 to TRBJ2-5; TRBD1 is a possible D gene (5 bases). V was shortened by 0 bases and J by 2 bases, with 11 bases between the two germline ends. Germline lookup yields CDR1 SGHNT and CDR2 YYREEE (reference sequence). This CDR3 is built from 15 residues. CDR3 coding DNA: TGTGCCAGCAGCTTGGATTCCTACAGGCAAGAGACCCAGTACTTC. It encodes CASSLDSYRQETQYF.

The chain joins TRBV12-3 or TRBV12-4 to TRBJ1-6; weak D call: TRBD1 (5 bases). CDR3 length: 11 residues. V lost 10 bases and J 8 bases, leaving 9 bases between the germline ends. This CDR3 is CATGIDSPLHF. The CDR3 DNA sequence: TGTGCCACAGGGATAGATTCACCCCTCCACTTT.

This clone was seen only a few times. The chain uses TRBV18 and TRBJ2-5, with D perhaps matching TRBD1 (5 bases). V dropped 3 bases and J dropped 5 bases, with 7 bases sitting between them. The length of the CDR3 is 12 residues. CDR1 and CDR2 from the germline V gene are KGHSH and LQKENI. CDR3 bases: TGTGCCAGCTCACCCGACAGTGAGACCCAGTACTTC. It specifies CASSPDSETQYF.